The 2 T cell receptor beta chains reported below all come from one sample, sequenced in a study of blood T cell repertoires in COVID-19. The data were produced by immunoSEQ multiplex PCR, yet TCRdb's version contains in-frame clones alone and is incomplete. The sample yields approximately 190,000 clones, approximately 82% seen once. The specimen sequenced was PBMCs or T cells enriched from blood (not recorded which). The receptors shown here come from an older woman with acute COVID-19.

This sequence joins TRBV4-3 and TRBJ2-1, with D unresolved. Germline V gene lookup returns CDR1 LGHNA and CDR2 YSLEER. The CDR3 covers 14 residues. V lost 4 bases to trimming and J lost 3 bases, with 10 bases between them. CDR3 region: CASSPNRVYNEQFF. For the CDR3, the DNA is TGCGCCAGCAGCCCGAACAGAGTCTACAATGAGCAGTTCTTC.

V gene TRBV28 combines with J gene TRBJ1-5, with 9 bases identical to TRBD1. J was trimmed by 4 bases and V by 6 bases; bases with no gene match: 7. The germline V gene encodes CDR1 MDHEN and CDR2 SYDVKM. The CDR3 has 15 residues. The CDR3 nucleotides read TGTGCCAGCAGACGGCAAGGACAGGGGAATCAGCCCCAGCATTTT. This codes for CASRRQGQGNQPQHF. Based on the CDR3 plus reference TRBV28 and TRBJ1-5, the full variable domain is DVKVTQSSRYLVKRTGEKVFLECVQDMDHENMFWYRQDPGLGLRLIYFSYDVKMKEKGDIPEGYSVSREKKERFSLILESASTNQTSMYLCASRRQGQGNQPQHFGDGTRLSIL.